The present T cell receptor (beta chain) was sequenced within a study of blood T cell repertoires in COVID-19. The germline CDR1 and CDR2 sequences are SGDLS and YYNGEE. The CDR3 totals 16 residues. After removal of 3 bases from V and 3 bases from J, the junction contained 6 bases not matched to a gene. This clone was seen a single time. Original processing notes: Amplification of reference gene primers provided the estimated nucleated cell counts. Some clones are missing from TCRdb's copy, which holds only in-frame ones; the method was immunoSEQ multiplex PCR. That table is the source of V, J and clone size, and D and trimming were worked out from the DNA. The sample shows 200,000 to 300,000 clones, approximately 90% of them seen only once.

The rearrangement joins TRBV9 to TRBJ2-7; the match to TRBD2 covers 13 bases. The clonotype originates from a young man with active or convalescent COVID-19. The specimen sequenced was peripheral blood. In nucleotides, the CDR3 is TGTGCCAGCAGCGCGGGGGGACTAGCGGGAATCTACGAGCAGTACTTC. This codes for CASSAGGLAGIYEQYF.